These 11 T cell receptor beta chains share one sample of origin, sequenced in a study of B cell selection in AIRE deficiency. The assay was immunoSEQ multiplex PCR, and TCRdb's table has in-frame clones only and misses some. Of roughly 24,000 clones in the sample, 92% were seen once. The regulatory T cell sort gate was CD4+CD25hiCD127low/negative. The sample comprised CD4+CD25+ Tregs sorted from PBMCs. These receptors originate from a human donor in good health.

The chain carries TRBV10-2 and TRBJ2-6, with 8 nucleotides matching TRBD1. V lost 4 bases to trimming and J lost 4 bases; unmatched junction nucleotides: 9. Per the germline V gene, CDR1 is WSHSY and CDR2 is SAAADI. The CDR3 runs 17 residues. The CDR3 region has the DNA TGCGCCAGCAGTGGAACCTCAGGGGGCTCGGGGGCCAACGTCCTGACTTTC. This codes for CASSGTSGGSGANVLTF.

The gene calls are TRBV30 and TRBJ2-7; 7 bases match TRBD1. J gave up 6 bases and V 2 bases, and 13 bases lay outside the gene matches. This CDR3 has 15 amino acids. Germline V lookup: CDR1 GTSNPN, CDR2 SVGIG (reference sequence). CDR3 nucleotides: TGTGCCTGGAGTCTGGCAGACAGGGAAAGTCCCGAGCAGTACTTC. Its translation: CAWSLADRESPEQYF.

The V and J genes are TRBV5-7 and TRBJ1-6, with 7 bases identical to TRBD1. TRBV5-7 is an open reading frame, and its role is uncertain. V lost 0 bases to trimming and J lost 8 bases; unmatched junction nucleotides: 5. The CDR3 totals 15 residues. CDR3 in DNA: TGTGCCAGCAGCTTGGGGCACAGGGGCGATTCACCCCTCCACTTT. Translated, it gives CASSLGHRGDSPLHF.

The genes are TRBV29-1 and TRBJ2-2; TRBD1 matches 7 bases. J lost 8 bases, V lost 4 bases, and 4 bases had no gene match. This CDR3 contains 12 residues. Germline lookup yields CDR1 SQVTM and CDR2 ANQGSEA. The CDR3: CSVGQGRGELFF. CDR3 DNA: TGCAGCGTTGGACAGGGTAGGGGGGAGCTGTTTTTT.

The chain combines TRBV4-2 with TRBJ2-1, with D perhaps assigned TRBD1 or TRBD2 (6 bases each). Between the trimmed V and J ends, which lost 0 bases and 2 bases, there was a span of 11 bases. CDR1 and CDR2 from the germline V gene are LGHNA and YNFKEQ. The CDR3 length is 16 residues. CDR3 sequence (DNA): TGTGCCAGCAGCCAAGATAACCGGGGGCCCTACAATGAGCAGTTCTTC. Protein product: CASSQDNRGPYNEQFF.

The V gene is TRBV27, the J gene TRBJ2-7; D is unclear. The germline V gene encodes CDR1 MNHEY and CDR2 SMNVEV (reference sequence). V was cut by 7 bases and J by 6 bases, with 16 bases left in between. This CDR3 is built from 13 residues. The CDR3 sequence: CASNTRKSGEQYF. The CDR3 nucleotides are TGTGCCAGCAATACGAGGAAATCGGGCGAGCAGTACTTC.

Here the CDR3 reads CASRRDRGTDTQYF. The CDR3 bases are TGTGCCAGCAGACGGGACAGGGGAACAGATACGCAGTATTTT. The V gene is TRBV6-6, the J gene TRBJ2-3, with 10 bases aligning to TRBD1. Germline V gene sequence: CDR1 MNHNY, CDR2 SVGAGI (reference sequence). CDR3 size: 14 residues. After removal of 6 bases from V and 3 bases from J, the junction contained 3 bases not matched to a gene.

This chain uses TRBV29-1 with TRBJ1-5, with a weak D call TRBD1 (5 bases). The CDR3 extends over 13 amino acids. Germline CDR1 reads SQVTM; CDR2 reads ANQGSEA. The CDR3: CSASRDLYGPQHF. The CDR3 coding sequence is TGCAGTGCGTCCAGGGACCTGTATGGGCCCCAGCATTTT.

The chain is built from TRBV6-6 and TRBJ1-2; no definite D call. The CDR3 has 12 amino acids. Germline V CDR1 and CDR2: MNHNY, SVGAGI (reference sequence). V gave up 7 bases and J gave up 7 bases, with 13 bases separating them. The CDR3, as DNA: TGTGCCAGCACCCGGGGTACGGGTGGCTACACCTTC. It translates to CASTRGTGGYTF.

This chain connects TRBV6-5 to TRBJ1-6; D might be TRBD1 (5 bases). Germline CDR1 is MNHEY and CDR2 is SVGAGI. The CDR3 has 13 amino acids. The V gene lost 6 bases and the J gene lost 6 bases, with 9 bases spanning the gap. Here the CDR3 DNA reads TGTGCCAGCAGCACAGGAACTAATTCACCCCTCCACTTT. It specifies CASSTGTNSPLHF.

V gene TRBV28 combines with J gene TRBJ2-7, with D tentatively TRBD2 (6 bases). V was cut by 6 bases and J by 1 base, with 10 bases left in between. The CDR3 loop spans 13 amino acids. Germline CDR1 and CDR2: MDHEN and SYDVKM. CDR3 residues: CASRVGGSYEQYF. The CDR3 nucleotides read TGTGCCAGCAGGGTAGGAGGGTCCTACGAGCAGTACTTC.